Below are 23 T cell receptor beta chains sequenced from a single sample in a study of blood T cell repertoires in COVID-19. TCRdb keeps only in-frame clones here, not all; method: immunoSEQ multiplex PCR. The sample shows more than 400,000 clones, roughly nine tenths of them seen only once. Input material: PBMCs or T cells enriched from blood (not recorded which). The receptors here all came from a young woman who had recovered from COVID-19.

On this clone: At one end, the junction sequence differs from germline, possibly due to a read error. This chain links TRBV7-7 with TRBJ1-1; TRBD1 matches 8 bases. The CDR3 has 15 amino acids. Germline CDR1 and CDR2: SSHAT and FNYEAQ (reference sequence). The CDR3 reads CASSPGGRGNTEAFF. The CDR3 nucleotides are TGTGCTAGCAGCCCAGGGGGCAGGGGGAACACTGAAGCTTTCTTT.

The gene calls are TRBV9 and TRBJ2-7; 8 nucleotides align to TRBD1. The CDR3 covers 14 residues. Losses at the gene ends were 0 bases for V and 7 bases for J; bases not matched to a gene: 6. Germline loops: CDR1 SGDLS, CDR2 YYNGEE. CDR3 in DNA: TGTGCCAGCAGCGTAGGGGACAGGTTTTGGGAGCAGTACTTC. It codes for CASSVGDRFWEQYF.

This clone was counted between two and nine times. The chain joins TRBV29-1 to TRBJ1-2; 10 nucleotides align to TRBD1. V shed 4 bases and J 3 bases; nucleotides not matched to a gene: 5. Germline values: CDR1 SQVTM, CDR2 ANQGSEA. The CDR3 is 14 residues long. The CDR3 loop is CSVGFGQGDYGYTF. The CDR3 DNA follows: TGCAGCGTTGGTTTCGGACAGGGGGACTATGGCTACACCTTC.

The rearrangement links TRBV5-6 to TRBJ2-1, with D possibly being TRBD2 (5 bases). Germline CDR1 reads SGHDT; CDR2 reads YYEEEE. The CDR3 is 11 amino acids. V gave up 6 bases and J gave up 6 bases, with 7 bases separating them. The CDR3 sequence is CASTRGNEQFF. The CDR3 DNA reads TGTGCCAGCACCCGGGGCAATGAGCAGTTCTTC.

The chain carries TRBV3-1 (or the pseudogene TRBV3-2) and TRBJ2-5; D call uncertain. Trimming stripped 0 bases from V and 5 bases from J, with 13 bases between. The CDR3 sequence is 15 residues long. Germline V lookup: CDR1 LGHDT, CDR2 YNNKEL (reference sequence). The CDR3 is CASSQDAGTVETQYF. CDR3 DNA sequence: TGTGCCAGCAGCCAAGATGCAGGAACGGTCGAGACCCAGTACTTC.

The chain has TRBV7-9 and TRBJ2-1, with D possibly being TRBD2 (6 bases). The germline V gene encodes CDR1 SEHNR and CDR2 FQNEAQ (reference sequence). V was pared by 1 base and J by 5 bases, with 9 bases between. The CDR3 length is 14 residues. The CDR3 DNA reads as TGTGCCAGCAGCTTAGTTAGCGGAAACAATGAGCAGTTCTTC. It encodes CASSLVSGNNEQFF.

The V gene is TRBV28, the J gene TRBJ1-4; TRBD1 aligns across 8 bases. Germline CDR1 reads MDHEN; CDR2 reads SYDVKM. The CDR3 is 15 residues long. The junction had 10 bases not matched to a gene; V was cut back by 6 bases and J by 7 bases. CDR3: CASSRGTGVPEKLFF. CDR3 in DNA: TGTGCCAGCAGCCGAGGGACAGGAGTCCCTGAAAAACTGTTTTTT. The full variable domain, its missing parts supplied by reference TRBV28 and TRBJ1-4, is DVKVTQSSRYLVKRTGEKVFLECVQDMDHENMFWYRQDPGLGLRLIYFSYDVKMKEKGDIPEGYSVSREKKERFSLILESASTNQTSMYLCASSRGTGVPEKLFFGSGTQLSVL.

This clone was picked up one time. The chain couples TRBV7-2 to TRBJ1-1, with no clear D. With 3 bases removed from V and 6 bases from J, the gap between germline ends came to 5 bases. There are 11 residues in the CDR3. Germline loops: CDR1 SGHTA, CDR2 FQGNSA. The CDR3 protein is CASSLRAEAFF. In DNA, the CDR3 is TGTGCCAGCAGCTTGAGGGCTGAAGCTTTCTTT.

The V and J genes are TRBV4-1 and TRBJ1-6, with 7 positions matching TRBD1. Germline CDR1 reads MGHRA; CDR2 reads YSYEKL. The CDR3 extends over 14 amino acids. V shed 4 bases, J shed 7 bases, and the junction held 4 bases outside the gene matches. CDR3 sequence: CASSRGDRNSPLHF. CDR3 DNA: TGCGCCAGCAGCCGGGGGGACAGAAATTCACCCCTCCACTTT.

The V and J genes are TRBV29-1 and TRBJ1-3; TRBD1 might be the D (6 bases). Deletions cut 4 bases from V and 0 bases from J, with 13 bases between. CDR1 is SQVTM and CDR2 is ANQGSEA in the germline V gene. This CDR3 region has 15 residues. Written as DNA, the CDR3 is TGCAGCGTTGGAGCAGGGGCTTCCTCTGGAAACACCATATATTTT. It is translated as CSVGAGASSGNTIYF.

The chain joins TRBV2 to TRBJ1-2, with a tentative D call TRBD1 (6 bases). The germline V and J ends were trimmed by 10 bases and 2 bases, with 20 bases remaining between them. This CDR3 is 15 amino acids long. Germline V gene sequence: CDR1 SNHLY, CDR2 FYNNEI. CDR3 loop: CAIDPPGRGNYGYTF. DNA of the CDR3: TGTGCCATCGACCCCCCGGGGAGGGGGAACTATGGCTACACCTTC.

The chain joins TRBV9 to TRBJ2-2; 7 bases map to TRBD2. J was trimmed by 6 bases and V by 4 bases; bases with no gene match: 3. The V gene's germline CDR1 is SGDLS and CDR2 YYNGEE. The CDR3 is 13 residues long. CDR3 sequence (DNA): TGTGCCAGCAGCCCGAGCGGGGCCGGGGAGCTGTTTTTT. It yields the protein CASSPSGAGELFF. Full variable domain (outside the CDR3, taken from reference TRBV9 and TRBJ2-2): DSGVTQTPKHLITATGQRVTLRCSPRSGDLSVYWYQQSLDQGLQFLIQYYNGEERAKGNILERFSAQQFPDLHSELNLSSLELGDSALYFCASSPSGAGELFFGEGSRLTVL.

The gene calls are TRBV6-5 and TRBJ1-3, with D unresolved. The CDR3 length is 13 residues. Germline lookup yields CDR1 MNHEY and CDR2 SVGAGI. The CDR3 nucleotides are TGTGCTAGTTTCGCGGGCTCTGGAAACACCATATATTTT. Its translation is CASFAGSGNTIYF.

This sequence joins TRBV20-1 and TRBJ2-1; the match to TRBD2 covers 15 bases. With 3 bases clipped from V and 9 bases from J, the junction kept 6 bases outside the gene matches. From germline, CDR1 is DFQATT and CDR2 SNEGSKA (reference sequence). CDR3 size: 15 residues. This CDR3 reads CSASPRTSGGGEQFF. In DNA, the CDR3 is TGCAGTGCTAGTCCACGGACTAGCGGGGGGGGTGAGCAGTTCTTC.

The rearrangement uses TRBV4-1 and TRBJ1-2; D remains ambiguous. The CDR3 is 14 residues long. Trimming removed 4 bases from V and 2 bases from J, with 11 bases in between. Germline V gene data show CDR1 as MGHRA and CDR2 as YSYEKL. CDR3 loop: CASSLSRLNYGYTF. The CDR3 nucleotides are TGCGCCAGCAGCCTATCCCGGTTAAACTATGGCTACACCTTC.

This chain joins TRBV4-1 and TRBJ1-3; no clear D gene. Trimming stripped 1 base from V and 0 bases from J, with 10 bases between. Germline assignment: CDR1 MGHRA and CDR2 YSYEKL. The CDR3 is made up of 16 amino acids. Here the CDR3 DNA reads TGCGCCAGCAGCCAAGGAAGTGGTAGCTCTGGAAACACCATATATTTT. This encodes CASSQGSGSSGNTIYF.

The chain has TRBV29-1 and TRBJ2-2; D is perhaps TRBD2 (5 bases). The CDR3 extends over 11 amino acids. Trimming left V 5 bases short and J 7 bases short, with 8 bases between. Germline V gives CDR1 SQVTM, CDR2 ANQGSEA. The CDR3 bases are TGCAGCGTTATCGAGGGCGGGGAGCTGTTTTTT. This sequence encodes CSVIEGGELFF.

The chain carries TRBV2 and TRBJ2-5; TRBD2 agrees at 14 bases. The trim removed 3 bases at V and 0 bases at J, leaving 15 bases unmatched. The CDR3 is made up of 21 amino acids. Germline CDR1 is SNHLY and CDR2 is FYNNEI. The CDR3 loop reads CASSDLEGLAGDSSYQETQYF. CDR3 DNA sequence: TGTGCCAGCAGTGATCTTGAGGGACTAGCGGGGGATTCGTCGTACCAAGAGACCCAGTACTTC.

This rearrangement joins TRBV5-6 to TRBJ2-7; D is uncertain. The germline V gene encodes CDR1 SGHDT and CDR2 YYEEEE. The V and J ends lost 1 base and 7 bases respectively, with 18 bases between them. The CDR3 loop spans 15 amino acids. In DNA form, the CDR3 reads TGTGCCAGCAGCTTGTTGGCCGGCGGTCACGATGAGCAGTACTTC. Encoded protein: CASSLLAGGHDEQYF.

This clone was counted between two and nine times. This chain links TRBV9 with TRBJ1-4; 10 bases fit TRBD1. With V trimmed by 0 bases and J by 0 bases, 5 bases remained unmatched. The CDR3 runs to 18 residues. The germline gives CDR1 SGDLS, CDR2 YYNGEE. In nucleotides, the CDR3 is TGTGCCAGCAGCGTAGACTCCGGGACAGGGGCAACTAATGAAAAACTGTTTTTT. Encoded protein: CASSVDSGTGATNEKLFF. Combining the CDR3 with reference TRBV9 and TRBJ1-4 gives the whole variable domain DSGVTQTPKHLITATGQRVTLRCSPRSGDLSVYWYQQSLDQGLQFLIQYYNGEERAKGNILERFSAQQFPDLHSELNLSSLELGDSALYFCASSVDSGTGATNEKLFFGSGTQLSVL.

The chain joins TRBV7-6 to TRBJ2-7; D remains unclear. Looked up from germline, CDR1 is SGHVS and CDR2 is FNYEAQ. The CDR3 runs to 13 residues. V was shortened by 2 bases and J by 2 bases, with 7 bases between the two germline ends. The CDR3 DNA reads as TGTGCCAGCAGCTTATCTACCCCCTACGAGCAGTACTTC. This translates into CASSLSTPYEQYF. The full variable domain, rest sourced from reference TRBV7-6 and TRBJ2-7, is GAGVSQSPRYKVTKRGQDVALRCDPISGHVSLYWYRQALGQGPEFLTYFNYEAQQDKSGLPNDRFSAERPEGSISTLTIQRTEQRDSAMYRCASSLSTPYEQYFGPGTRLTVT.

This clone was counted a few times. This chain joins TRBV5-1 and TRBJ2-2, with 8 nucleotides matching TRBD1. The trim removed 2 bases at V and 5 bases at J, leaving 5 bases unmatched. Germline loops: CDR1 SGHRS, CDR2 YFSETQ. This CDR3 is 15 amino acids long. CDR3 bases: TGCGCCAGCAGCTTCACAGGGGGTGATACCGGGGAGCTGTTTTTT. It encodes CASSFTGGDTGELFF.

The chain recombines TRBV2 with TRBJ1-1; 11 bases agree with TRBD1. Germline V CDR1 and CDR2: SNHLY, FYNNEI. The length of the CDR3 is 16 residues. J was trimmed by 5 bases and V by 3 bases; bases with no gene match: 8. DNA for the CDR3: TGTGCCAGCAGTGATCGGACAGGGGGCGCAGAAACTGAAGCTTTCTTT. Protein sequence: CASSDRTGGAETEAFF. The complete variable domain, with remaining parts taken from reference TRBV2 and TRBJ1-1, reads EPEVTQTPSHQVTQMGQEVILRCVPISNHLYFYWYRQILGQKVEFLVSFYNNEISEKSEIFDDQFSVERPDGSNFTLKIRSTKLEDSAMYFCASSDRTGGAETEAFFGQGTRLTVV.